The rows below give T cell receptor beta chains drawn from one sample of a study of cytomegalovirus exposure and HLA in healthy donors. Repertoires were generated with immunoSEQ multiplex PCR, while TCRdb's copy carries only in-frame clones and drops some. The repertoire has roughly 120,000 clones, over 65% of them found once; the top ten carry 2% to 2.5%. The sample taken for sequencing was PBMCs. The receptor set was obtained from a woman in her twenties or thirties in good health and CMV-seronegative. The CDR3 runs from the conserved cysteine through the conserved F or W. D genes are given only for firm matches. Size is omitted from some rows. Given values are once, few, many or a class for expanded clones.

V	J	D	size	DNA	CDR3
TRBV2	TRBJ2-2	TRBD1	-	TGTGCCAGCAGGGACAGGGACACCGGGGAGCTGTTTTTT	CASRDRDTGELFF
TRBV27	TRBJ1-2	-	-	TGTGCCAGCAAATTTCACCCAGGTCTCCATGGCTACACCTTC	CASKFHPGLHGYTF
TRBV6-6	TRBJ1-3	-	-	TGTGCCAGCAGTTACTCAACAGGAATGGGAAACACCATATATTTT	CASSYSTGMGNTIYF
TRBV6-1	TRBJ2-3	TRBD2	-	TGTGCCACCAGGCTAGCGGGGGAAGTAGATACGCAGTATTTT	CATRLAGEVDTQYF
TRBV11-2	TRBJ2-7	-	few	TGTGCCAGCAGACCACAGGGTAACGAGCAGTACTTC	CASRPQGNEQYF
TRBV7-9	TRBJ1-5	-	-	TGTGCCAGCAGTTCGGAGGGCGGACAGCCCCAGCATTTT	CASSSEGGQPQHF
TRBV29-1	TRBJ1-2	TRBD1	-	TGCAGCGTTGTCCCGGACAGGGAACACAGGGGCTACACCTTC	CSVVPDREHRGYTF
TRBV14	TRBJ1-1	TRBD1	-	TGTGCCAGCAGCCAACGACAGGGGAGGGCTGAAGCTTTCTTT	CASSQRQGRAEAFF
TRBV2	TRBJ1-5	TRBD1	-	TGTGCCAGCAGTGGAGGAGGCAGGGGGCTCAATCAGCCCCAGCATTTT	CASSGGGRGLNQPQHF
TRBV7-9	TRBJ1-3	-	-	TGTGCCAGCAGCTTACTTCTCGACTCCCTCTCTGGAAACACCATATATTTT	CASSLLLDSLSGNTIYF
TRBV30	TRBJ1-2	TRBD1	-	TGTGCCTGGAGTCCGCACAGGGGCCGGGGTGGCTACACCTTC	CAWSPHRGRGGYTF
TRBV12-5	TRBJ1-3	TRBD1	-	TGTGCTAGTGGTACCAGACAGGGGCGCGCCTCTGGAAACACCATATATTTT	CASGTRQGRASGNTIYF
TRBV7-9	TRBJ2-1	-	-	TGTGCCAGCAGCTTAAGGGGCAGGGGTGACAATGAGCAGTTCTTC	CASSLRGRGDNEQFF
TRBV5-1	TRBJ1-1	TRBD1	-	TGCGCCAGCAGCCACGGACAGGTCCGGACTGAAGCTTTCTTT	CASSHGQVRTEAFF
TRBV25-1	TRBJ2-2	-	-	TGTGCCAGCAGTGAATATAGAACTCACGCTACCGGGGAGCTGTTTTTT	CASSEYRTHATGELFF
TRBV6-1	TRBJ2-7	TRBD2	-	TGTGCCAGCAGTGAAGGGACTAGCGGGATCGTATACGAGCAGTACTTC	CASSEGTSGIVYEQYF
TRBV5-4	TRBJ2-5	-	-	TGTGCCAGCAGCCGAGCGGACCCTGGAGAGACCCAGTACTTC	CASSRADPGETQYF
TRBV11-2	TRBJ2-7	-	-	TGTGCCAGCAGCTTAGTTAGAGGTCCCTACGAGCAGTACTTC	CASSLVRGPYEQYF
TRBV9	TRBJ1-2	-	-	TGTGCCAGCAGCGCTGACCCTACGCAGGGCCCTAACTATGGCTACACCTTC	CASSADPTQGPNYGYTF
TRBV7-6	TRBJ2-1	TRBD2	-	TGTGCCAGCAGCTCCCCATCTAGCGGGGGCAATGAGCAGTTCTTC	CASSSPSSGGNEQFF
TRBV6-5	TRBJ1-1	-	-	TGTGCCAGCACAGCGGGGGGGAATGAAGCTTTCTTT	CASTAGGNEAFF
TRBV6-6	TRBJ1-1	-	-	TGTGCCAGCACCCAACATCAGCAGGCCATGAACACTGAAGCTTTCTTT	CASTQHQQAMNTEAFF